The clone carrying this T cell receptor beta chain was seen only a few times. As yet, its antigen is unknown. Amplified regions were TCR beta CDR3 sequences from RNA transcripts. First-round RT-PCR targeting the TCR CDR3 was performed with the HTBI primer set. Via MiXCR, TCRdb re-called the multiplex PCR reads, giving one row per CDR3 protein. The table shows roughly 350,000 distinct CDR3 sequences, with about 14% occurring only once. CDR1 SGHKS and CDR2 YYEKEE come from the germline V gene (reference sequence). V lost 7 bases to trimming and J lost 7 bases; unmatched junction nucleotides: 14. CDR3 length equals 15 residues. This sample was taken from a study of T cells in Graves' hyperthyroidism and ophthalmopathy. Study-wide results and limits: Most thyroid clonotypes that were expanded above 0.001 also turned up in blood.

Uncontrolled infection, other autoimmune disease, pregnancy or lactation disqualified patients from enrolment. PBMCs were derived from around 10 ml fresh peripheral blood. The rearrangement uses TRBV5-5 and TRBJ1-1; 9 bases are shared with TRBD1. The sequencing sample was made of blood. This TCR came from a woman younger than 45 with Graves' ophthalmopathy. The DNA of the CDR3 is TGTGCCAGCGGTCTGGGGGACAGGGTTGTGATTGAAGCTTTCTTT. The encoded protein is CASGLGDRVVIEAFF.